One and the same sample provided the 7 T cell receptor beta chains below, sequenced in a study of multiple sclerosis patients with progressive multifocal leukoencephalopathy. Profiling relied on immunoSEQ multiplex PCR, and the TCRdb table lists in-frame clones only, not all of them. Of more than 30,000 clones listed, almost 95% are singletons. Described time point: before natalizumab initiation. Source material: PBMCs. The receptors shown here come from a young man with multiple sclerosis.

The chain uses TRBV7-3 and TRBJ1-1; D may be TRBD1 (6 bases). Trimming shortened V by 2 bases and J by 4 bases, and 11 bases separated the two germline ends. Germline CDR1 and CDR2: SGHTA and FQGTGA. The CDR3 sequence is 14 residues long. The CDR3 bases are TGTGCCAGCAGCTTAGCAGGGGCGACCACTGAAGCTTTCTTT. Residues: CASSLAGATTEAFF.

The CDR3 loop reads CASSLDPGTLLGEQFF. The CDR3 bases are TGTGCCAGCAGCCTCGATCCCGGGACCCTCCTCGGTGAGCAGTTCTTC. V and J are TRBV5-4 and TRBJ2-1; D might be TRBD1 or TRBD2, each matching 5 bases. The V gene's germline CDR1 is SGHNT and CDR2 YYREEE (reference sequence). V was trimmed by 4 bases and J by 9 bases, leaving 23 bases between them. The CDR3 has 16 residues.

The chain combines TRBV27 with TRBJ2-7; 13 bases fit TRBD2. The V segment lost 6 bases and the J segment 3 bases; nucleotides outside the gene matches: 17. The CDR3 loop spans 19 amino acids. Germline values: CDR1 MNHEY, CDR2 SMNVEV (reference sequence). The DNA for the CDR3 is TGTGCCAGCAGGCCCCATGGCGGGACTAGCGGGATAAAGCGCTACGAGCAGTACTTC. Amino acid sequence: CASRPHGGTSGIKRYEQYF.

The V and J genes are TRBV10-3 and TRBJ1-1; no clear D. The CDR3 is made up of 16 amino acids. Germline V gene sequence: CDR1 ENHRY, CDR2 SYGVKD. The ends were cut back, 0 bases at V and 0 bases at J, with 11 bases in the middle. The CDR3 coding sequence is TGTGCCATCAGTGAGTCGAACGCAGACTTGAACACTGAAGCTTTCTTT. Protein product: CAISESNADLNTEAFF.

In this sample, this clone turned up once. CDR3 sequence: CASSFTSGVGDTQYF. DNA for the CDR3: TGTGCCAGCAGCTTTACTAGCGGAGTGGGGGATACGCAGTATTTT. The chain couples TRBV5-6 to TRBJ2-3, with TRBD2 matching over 8 bases. Germline V CDR1 and CDR2: SGHDT, YYEEEE. The CDR3 contains 15 residues. V lost 2 bases and J lost 6; bases outside the gene matches: 8.

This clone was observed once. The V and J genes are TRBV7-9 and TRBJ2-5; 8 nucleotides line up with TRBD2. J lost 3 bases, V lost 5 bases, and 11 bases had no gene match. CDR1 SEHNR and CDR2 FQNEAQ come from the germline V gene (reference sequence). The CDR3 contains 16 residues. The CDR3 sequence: CASSGPGLDIEETQYF. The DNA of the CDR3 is TGTGCCAGCAGCGGCCCGGGACTAGACATCGAAGAGACCCAGTACTTC. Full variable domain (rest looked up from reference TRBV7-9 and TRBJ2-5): DTGVSQNPRHKITKRGQNVTFRCDPISEHNRLYWYRQTLGQGPEFLTYFQNEAQLEKSRLLSDRFSAERPKGSFSTLEIQRTEQGDSAMYLCASSGPGLDIEETQYFGPGTRLLVL.

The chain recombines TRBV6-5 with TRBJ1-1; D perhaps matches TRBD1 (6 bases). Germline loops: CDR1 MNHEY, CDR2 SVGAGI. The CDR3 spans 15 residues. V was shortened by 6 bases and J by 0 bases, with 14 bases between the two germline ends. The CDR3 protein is CASSPLQGVNTEAFF. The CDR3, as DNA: TGTGCCAGCAGCCCCCTACAGGGAGTGAACACTGAAGCTTTCTTT.